Shown below are 21 T cell receptor beta chains from a single sample sequenced in a study of blood T cell repertoires in COVID-19. The assay was immunoSEQ multiplex PCR, and TCRdb's table has in-frame clones only and misses some. The sample includes over 350,000 clones, 87% of them seen just once. Sequencing was carried out using PBMCs or T cells enriched from blood (not recorded which). The receptors shown here come from a woman between 45 and 60 years old who had recovered from COVID-19.

The chain employs TRBV19 and TRBJ2-4; the match to TRBD1 covers 7 bases. V shed 0 bases and J 6 bases; nucleotides not matched to a gene: 11. This CDR3 has 17 amino acids. Germline-derived CDR1 and CDR2 are LNHDA and SQIVND (reference sequence). The CDR3 coding sequence is TGTGCCAGTAGTATAGACTGGGACAGTCGGGATGGAAACATTCAGTACTTC. The encoded protein is CASSIDWDSRDGNIQYF.

The rearrangement joins TRBV18 to TRBJ2-5, with a possible D match to TRBD1 (6 bases). Trimming stripped 3 bases from V and 0 bases from J, with 11 bases between. CDR1 KGHSH and CDR2 LQKENI come from the germline V gene. The CDR3 extends over 15 amino acids. The CDR3 spells CASSPTGRDQETQYF. The CDR3, as DNA: TGTGCCAGCTCACCCACAGGGAGAGACCAAGAGACCCAGTACTTC.

The chain has TRBV27 and TRBJ2-3; 7 bases are shared with TRBD2. Trimming at V came to 0 bases and at J to 2 bases, leaving 5 bases not matched to a gene. The CDR3 has 16 amino acids. CDR1 is MNHEY, CDR2 SMNVEV, per germline (reference sequence). The CDR3 spells CASSLSMGGDTDTQYF. CDR3 bases: TGTGCCAGCAGTTTATCGATGGGGGGGGACACAGATACGCAGTATTTT.

The chain employs TRBV30 and TRBJ2-4; 8 bases agree with TRBD1. This CDR3 has 15 amino acids. In germline, CDR1 is GTSNPN, CDR2 SVGIG (reference sequence). J was trimmed by 8 bases and V by 2 bases; bases with no gene match: 11. This chain's CDR3 is CAWSYGPGQGDIQYF. Written as DNA, the CDR3 is TGTGCCTGGAGTTACGGCCCAGGACAGGGAGACATTCAGTACTTC. The entire variable domain, with the rest obtained from reference TRBV30 and TRBJ2-4, is as follows: SQTIHQWPATLVQPVGSPLSLECTVEGTSNPNLYWYRQAAGRGLQLLFYSVGIGQISSEVPQNLSASRPQDRQFILSSKKLLLSDSGFYLCAWSYGPGQGDIQYFGAGTRLSVL.

This chain links TRBV3-1 (or the pseudogene TRBV3-2) with TRBJ2-5, with TRBD2 as a possible D gene (5 bases). CDR1 LGHDT and CDR2 YNNKEL come from the germline V gene (reference sequence). V was cut by 4 bases and J by 5 bases, with 11 bases left in between. The CDR3 is 13 amino acids. The CDR3 loop reads CASSRGAVETQYF. As DNA, the CDR3 is TGTGCCAGCAGCCGAGGAGCGGTGGAGACCCAGTACTTC.

The V and J genes are TRBV18 and TRBJ2-5; 7 nucleotides match TRBD1. Germline V lookup: CDR1 KGHSH, CDR2 LQKENI. This CDR3 has 17 residues. The junction had 12 bases not matched to a gene; V was cut back by 3 bases and J by 2 bases. CDR3 residues: CASSPTTGRDRQETQYF. CDR3 nucleotides: TGTGCCAGCTCACCTACGACCGGACGGGACAGACAAGAGACCCAGTACTTC.

This rearrangement joins TRBV12-3 or TRBV12-4 to TRBJ2-7; D is ambiguous. This CDR3 is 13 amino acids long. V dropped 5 bases and J dropped 2 bases, with 10 bases sitting between them. CDR3 amino acids: CASSLTDTYEQYF. The CDR3 DNA is TGTGCCAGCAGTCTTACCGACACCTACGAGCAGTACTTC.

The chain combines TRBV5-5 with TRBJ2-5, with 7 bases lining up with TRBD2. J was trimmed by 7 bases and V by 0 bases; bases with no gene match: 12. There are 16 residues in the CDR3. The germline CDR1 and CDR2 sequences are SGHKS and YYEKEE (reference sequence). CDR3 sequence: CASSLGLGTTVRTQYF. The DNA for the CDR3 is TGTGCCAGCAGCTTGGGTCTTGGGACTACCGTGAGGACCCAGTACTTC.

V and J are TRBV5-5 and TRBJ2-3, with unresolved D. The CDR3 spans 12 residues. Trimming removed 0 bases from V and 3 bases from J, with 2 bases in between. The germline CDR1 and CDR2 sequences are SGHKS and YYEKEE (reference sequence). CDR3 region: CASSLATDTQYF. In nucleotides, the CDR3 is TGTGCCAGCAGCTTGGCGACAGATACGCAGTATTTT.

The genes are TRBV7-2 and TRBJ2-7; the match to TRBD2 covers 8 bases. V shed 4 bases and J 4 bases; nucleotides not matched to a gene: 12. This CDR3 region has 16 residues. Germline CDR1 and CDR2: SGHTA and FQGNSA. CDR3 in amino acids: CASSYSSRGGPYEQYF. CDR3 in DNA: TGTGCCAGCAGCTATAGTAGTCGGGGGGGGCCTTACGAGCAGTACTTC. The variable domain in full, completed from reference TRBV7-2 and TRBJ2-7, reads GAGVSQSPSNKVTEKGKDVELRCDPISGHTALYWYRQSLGQGLEFLIYFQGNSAPDKSGLPSDRFSAERTGGSVSTLTIQRTQQEDSAVYLCASSYSSRGGPYEQYFGPGTRLTVT.

The chain employs TRBV4-1 and TRBJ2-1; the D gene is possibly TRBD2 (6 bases). The CDR3 is 14 residues long. Germline V gives CDR1 MGHRA, CDR2 YSYEKL. Trimming cost V 3 bases and J 7 bases, with 13 bases left between them. The CDR3 DNA is TGCGCCAGCAGCCAGCTGGCTGGGGGGAATGAGCAGTTCTTC. Translation gives CASSQLAGGNEQFF.

The rearrangement uses TRBV27 and TRBJ2-3; 8 bases line up with TRBD2. CDR1 is MNHEY and CDR2 is SMNVEV in the germline V gene (reference sequence). J lost 6 bases, V lost 7 bases, and 18 bases had no gene match. The CDR3 has 17 residues. As DNA, the CDR3 is TGTGCCAGCACAACGGGCGGGGCGGGGGGCTTTTTCGATACGCAGTATTTT. This gives the protein CASTTGGAGGFFDTQYF.

V usage is TRBV13 and J usage is TRBJ1-4, with TRBD1 as a possible D gene (5 bases). The V end lost 3 bases, the J end lost 8 bases, and 22 bases lay between the germline ends. Germline lookup yields CDR1 PRHDT and CDR2 FYEKMQ (reference sequence). CDR3 length: 17 residues. The CDR3 coding sequence is TGTGCCAGCAGCTTTAGGGGAGGGAGGGCATCGACCGAAAAACTGTTTTTT. This gives the protein CASSFRGGRASTEKLFF.

The sample holds one count of this clone. The chain is built from TRBV11-2 and TRBJ2-3; 10 bases fit TRBD1. V lost 5 bases and J lost 4; bases outside the gene matches: 3. Germline assignment: CDR1 SGHAT and CDR2 FQNNGV. The CDR3 totals 14 residues. CDR3 region: CASSRTGGPDTQYF. CDR3 in DNA: TGTGCCAGCAGCCGGACAGGGGGTCCAGATACGCAGTATTTT.

This clone was recorded a few times. The chain joins TRBV4-1 to TRBJ2-3; 7 bases map to TRBD2. After removal of 1 base from V and 0 bases from J, the junction contained 4 bases not matched to a gene. CDR3 length equals 16 residues. Germline assignment: CDR1 MGHRA and CDR2 YSYEKL. The DNA for the CDR3 is TGCGCCAGCAGCCAAGGCGGGACTAAGAGCACAGATACGCAGTATTTT. Translated: CASSQGGTKSTDTQYF.

The chain couples TRBV28 to TRBJ2-3, with 8 bases lining up with TRBD1. This CDR3 has 14 amino acids. CDR1 is MDHEN, CDR2 SYDVKM, per germline. V lost 7 bases and J lost 6; bases outside the gene matches: 9. The CDR3 nucleotides read TGTGCCAGCACATCCGACAGGGGCCGGGATACGCAGTATTTT. Its protein product is CASTSDRGRDTQYF.

This chain links TRBV18 with TRBJ1-2; D not certain. Germline V gene data show CDR1 as KGHSH and CDR2 as LQKENI. The CDR3 has 18 residues. Trimming cost V 3 bases and J 0 bases, with 20 bases left between them. Here the CDR3 DNA reads TGTGCCAGCTCACCCGCCCCACCACTTACGGGAACTAACTATGGCTACACCTTC. As protein: CASSPAPPLTGTNYGYTF.

This clone was recorded once. This rearrangement joins TRBV29-1 to TRBJ1-1; no clear D gene. Germline assignment: CDR1 SQVTM and CDR2 ANQGSEA. The V gene lost 1 base and the J gene lost 5 bases, with 14 bases spanning the gap. CDR3 length: 14 residues. The CDR3 DNA is TGCAGCGTTGAAGGGAGGTTACAGAAGACTGAAGCTTTCTTT. Its translation is CSVEGRLQKTEAFF.

The chain employs TRBV5-1 and TRBJ2-5; 15 nucleotides agree with TRBD2. This CDR3 region has 16 residues. CDR1 SGHRS and CDR2 YFSETQ come from the germline V gene. V dropped 4 bases and J dropped 4; count of bases not matched to a gene: 5. The CDR3, as DNA: TGCGCCAGCAGCCAGGGACTAGCGGGGGGCGGAGAGACCCAGTACTTC. This encodes CASSQGLAGGGETQYF.

The chain is built from TRBV18 and TRBJ2-7; D might be TRBD2 (6 bases). Trimming took 2 bases from V and 0 from J, leaving 14 bases between them. This CDR3 spans 16 amino acids. CDR1 and CDR2 from the germline V gene are KGHSH and LQKENI. The DNA for the CDR3 is TGTGCCAGCTCACCAACGTCGGGGGTTTCCTCCTACGAGCAGTACTTC. This translates into CASSPTSGVSSYEQYF.

The chain combines TRBV7-9 with TRBJ2-1, with unresolved D. V lost 1 base and J lost 4, with 8 bases in between. Germline-derived CDR1 and CDR2 are SEHNR and FQNEAQ (reference sequence). The CDR3 sequence is 14 residues long. In DNA form, the CDR3 reads TGTGCCAGCAGCTTAGGACACCTTTACAATGAGCAGTTCTTC. Encoded protein: CASSLGHLYNEQFF.